Presented here are 6 T cell receptor beta chains from one specimen sequenced in a study of T cell repertoires in cytomegalovirus infection. MiXCR, run by TCRdb on the reads, gives a single entry per CDR3 protein. The sample holds roughly 350,000 distinct CDR3 sequences; roughly 34% are singletons and the top ten take roughly 13%. The antigens of these receptors remain unknown. The source was cultured PBMCs, collected from culture after CMV antigen stimulation. All receptors derive from a human donor in good health (CMV status not recorded). Some clones in this sample may be carry-over from other donors' samples.

Here the CDR3 DNA reads TGCAGTGCTAGAGAGAGTCAGGGGCAGCCTGAAGCTTTCTTT. Encoded protein: CSARESQGQPEAFF. The chain employs TRBV20-1 and TRBJ1-1, with a possible D match to TRBD1 (6 bases). The germline CDR1 and CDR2 sequences are DFQATT and SNEGSKA (reference sequence). This CDR3 region has 14 residues. With 0 bases removed from V and 6 bases from J, the gap between germline ends came to 14 bases.

The chain couples TRBV7-2 to TRBJ2-1; a weak D match, TRBD1 (6 bases). Trimming removed 4 bases from V and 7 bases from J, with 17 bases in between. Germline loops: CDR1 SGHTA, CDR2 FQGNSA. There are 15 residues in the CDR3. The CDR3: CASSSRQESTNEQFF. CDR3 DNA: TGTGCCAGCAGCTCAAGACAGGAGTCCACGAATGAGCAGTTCTTC.

This clonotype was observed a few times. CDR3 in amino acids: CASSRNNEKLFF. The CDR3 nucleotides read TGCGCCAGCAGCCGAAATAATGAAAAACTGTTTTTT. The rearrangement joins TRBV4-1 to TRBJ1-4; unclear D gene. The V gene lost 4 bases and the J gene lost 4 bases, with 4 bases spanning the gap. CDR3 length: 12 residues. Germline assignment: CDR1 MGHRA and CDR2 YSYEKL.

Only a few counts were recorded for this clonotype. V is TRBV7-2 and J is TRBJ2-2; TRBD1 aligns across 7 bases. The V gene's germline CDR1 is SGHTA and CDR2 FQGNSA. The CDR3 is 17 amino acids. With V trimmed by 1 base and J by 6 bases, 11 bases remained unmatched. This CDR3 is CASSLEERTGPAGELFF. The CDR3, as DNA: TGTGCCAGCAGCTTAGAAGAGAGGACAGGTCCTGCCGGGGAGCTGTTTTTT.

This clonotype was seen a handful of times. The rearrangement uses TRBV6-2 or TRBV6-3 and TRBJ1-2, with TRBD1 as a possible D gene (5 bases). Germline assignment: CDR1 MNHEY and CDR2 SVGEGT. CDR3 length: 13 residues. Trimming left V 6 bases short and J 1 base short, with 9 bases between. CDR3 bases: TGTGCCAGCAGCCCGACAGTTAACTATGGCTACACCTTC. Protein: CASSPTVNYGYTF.

This rearrangement joins TRBV4-1 to TRBJ2-1; TRBD1 agrees at 8 bases. V was clipped by 2 bases and J by 7 bases; unmatched bases: 7. CDR1 is MGHRA, CDR2 YSYEKL, per germline. This CDR3 has 15 amino acids. As DNA, the CDR3 is TGCGCCAGCAGCCAAATACTCGACAGGGGAAATGAGCAGTTCTTC. This gives the protein CASSQILDRGNEQFF.